In its sample, the clone carrying this T cell receptor (beta chain) was seen a few times. Its specificity is not known. 5'RACE with constant-segment primers built TCRalpha and TCRbeta cDNA libraries with UMIs. TCRdb ran MiXCR on the 5' RACE reads and lists one entry per CDR3 protein. Here the sample spans around 100,000 distinct CDR3 sequences, 22% being singletons. The data were taken from a study of T-cell memory formation after mild COVID-19. Across the whole study: Across donors, TCR clusters were largely donor specific.

Overall study findings and caveats: Clonal second-wave expansions that peaked on day 37 had unconfirmed SARS-CoV-2 specificity.

This clonotype was obtained from a man aged 18 to 29 who had mild COVID-19 (a few samples of this study predate the infection). Cell type and time point are not known. Sample: PBMCs or a T cell subset sorted from them (not recorded which).

CDR3 sequence: CASSTYRGDTEAFF. CDR3 DNA: TGCGCCAGCAGCACCTACAGGGGAGACACTGAAGCTTTCTTT. The chain couples TRBV5-1 to TRBJ1-1; 7 bases match TRBD1. V lost 4 bases to trimming and J lost 3 bases; unmatched junction nucleotides: 6. Germline loops: CDR1 SGHRS, CDR2 YFSETQ. This CDR3 comprises 14 residues.